The subject of this entry is one T cell receptor beta chain. This clonotype was seen a handful of times. Its recognized antigen is unknown. Per-nucleotide qualities are absent, and no much larger clonotype sits a single base away. The data stem from a study of blood T cells in healthy people across ages (dated by TCRdb to the mid-2010s). In terms of the full investigation: Template switching captured roughly one uniquely barcoded TCR beta cDNA molecule per two T cells in model experiments. The study analyzed two additional independent replicas of 1 million unique cDNA reads from the same blood draw for two donors, one aged 18 to 29 and one aged 80 or older. The donors were split into four age groups: young (average roughly 15 years), middle-aged (about 40), aged (roughly 65) and long-lived (about 82). To track age-related changes in TCR beta repertoire diversity, the study relied on deep sequencing normalized with unique cDNA molecular identifiers. To avoid experimental bias, donors of different ages were randomly spread across the sequencing lanes.

The method was 5' RACE. TCRdb shows the sequencer as Illumina HiSeq 2500. A second PCR of about 7 to 12 cycles was run with a J-beta primer mix and a sample-barcoded 5' primer. A template-switch 5' adaptor carrying 12 random nucleotides introduced a unique molecular identifier onto each TCR beta cDNA molecule. At least 2.5 million CDR3-containing paired-end reads were obtained from each sample. First-strand cDNA synthesis was performed from all RNA using the Mint cDNA synthesis kit, with priming by a TRBC-specific oligonucleotide. After uracil-DNA glycosylase treatment, a first 18-cycle PCR used universal primers M1SS and BC2_uni_R on all cDNA. The original pipeline was this. Normalization of each sample was performed by random selection of 1 million high-quality reads, each carrying a distinct molecular identifier. Instead of being binned into consensus sequences, reads that shared molecular identifiers were thrown out. CDR3 identification, clonotype clustering and error correction used MiTCR with a Q25 quality threshold and the strictest error-elimination algorithm. Lower-bound total TCR beta diversity was estimated with a nonparametric unseen species model using Euler transformation. Using fastp trimming at Q25 and MiXCR clonotype assembly, TCRdb reanalyzed the public sequencing data and kept in-frame beta chains. Rows with a matching CDR3 protein are joined into one entry that keeps the most common DNA and genes. TCRdb, not the original authors, processed these V and J calls. Across this sample there are about 900,000 distinct CDR3 sequences, with 40% to 60% seen only once. About an eighth of the sample lies in the top ten.

Overall study results and their limits: Compared with the aged group, more naive CD4+ T cells, fewer expanded clones and increased TCR diversity were shown by the long-lived group, suggesting age selection. There was a strong correlation between observed TCR beta diversity and the percentage of naive T cells measured by flow cytometry. Donor CMV infection status was unknown, potentially confounding age-related changes in expanded clonotypes. As age increased, observed TCR beta diversity per million T cells dropped in a roughly linear way, and a significant reduction was already evident by age about 40. Since profiling was done on bulk unsorted PBMCs, naive and antigen-experienced compartments could not be conclusively compared. Estimates of total diversity based on one million sequenced T cells were regarded as lower bounds and as underestimates.

The donors were roughly 38 Caucasian individuals from Russia, aged about 6 to 100 years, who were systemically healthy. Roughly 9.5 milliliters of peripheral blood were drawn from each donor into EDTA-treated Vacutainer tubes. PBMCs were isolated by Ficoll-Paque density-gradient centrifugation, with at least 6 million obtained per sample. Trizol reagent was used to extract total RNA from the PBMCs, yielding at least 5 micrograms per sample. For every donor, an aliquot of PBMCs went through flow cytometry to measure the percentages of naive CD45RAhigh/CD27high T cells. Clipping removes 0 bases from V and 6 bases from J, with 8 as the unmatched junction base count. The CDR3 sequence holds 17 residues, the cysteine and phenylalanine included. The retained sequence is limited to the CDR3, 51 bases, with the frame set at the first base. The germline V gene gives CDR1 as SGHRS and CDR2 as YFSETQ.

The origin of this receptor is a man younger than 45 in good health. The specimen sequenced was blood. The receptor chain draws on TRBV5-1 and TRBJ1-6; 8 middle bases align to TRBD1. The CDR3 region has the sequence CASSLGKDRVSNSPLHF. The DNA is as follows: TGCGCCAGCAGCTTGGGAAAGGACAGGGTTTCTAATTCACCCCTCCACTTT.